Listed here are 25 T cell receptor beta chains from one sample, sequenced in a study of T-cell memory formation after mild COVID-19. TCRdb recomputed calls from the 5' RACE reads with MiXCR, one row per CDR3 protein. The sample has fewer than 300,000 distinct CDR3 sequences; about a sixth are singletons. The specimen was PBMCs or a T cell subset sorted from them (not recorded which). These receptors came from a man between 18 and 29 years old who had mild COVID-19 (a few samples of this study predate the infection). Cell type and time point are not known.

This clonotype was observed a handful of times. The chain recombines TRBV4-2 with TRBJ2-5; 10 positions agree with TRBD2. The CDR3 is 17 residues long. Germline V gene sequence: CDR1 LGHNA, CDR2 YNFKEQ. Unmatched junction bases numbered 7, after V lost 0 bases and J lost 3 bases. This CDR3 is CASSQDRSLAGEETQYF. DNA of the CDR3: TGTGCCAGCAGCCAAGATAGGTCTCTAGCGGGGGAAGAGACCCAGTACTTC.

The rearrangement links TRBV11-2 to TRBJ2-3, with D perhaps matching TRBD1 (6 bases). The germline V gene encodes CDR1 SGHAT and CDR2 FQNNGV. The germline V and J ends were trimmed by 4 bases and 4 bases, with 21 bases remaining between them. The CDR3 totals 17 residues. The DNA of the CDR3 is TGTGCCAGCAGCTACGGACAGATGGGGGTAGTTGCAGATACGCAGTATTTT. Protein: CASSYGQMGVVADTQYF.

The chain uses TRBV4-1 and TRBJ2-1; perhaps TRBD2 as D (6 bases). This CDR3 is 15 amino acids long. Germline V gene sequence: CDR1 MGHRA, CDR2 YSYEKL. V was clipped by 4 bases and J by 8 bases, with 18 bases between them. CDR3 protein: CASSRWTGGDHEQFF. For the CDR3, the DNA is TGCGCCAGCAGCCGGTGGACTGGAGGGGACCATGAGCAGTTCTTC.

This clonotype was counted many times. The V call is TRBV7-6, the J call TRBJ2-5; D remains ambiguous. The CDR3 covers 12 residues. Germline V CDR1 and CDR2: SGHVS, FNYEAQ. V gave up 2 bases and J gave up 5 bases, with 6 bases separating them. CDR3 region: CASSLSGETQYF. The CDR3 DNA reads TGTGCCAGCAGCTTATCTGGCGAGACCCAGTACTTC. Drawing the rest from reference TRBV7-6 and TRBJ2-5, the complete variable domain is GAGVSQSPRYKVTKRGQDVALRCDPISGHVSLYWYRQALGQGPEFLTYFNYEAQQDKSGLPNDRFSAERPEGSISTLTIQRTEQRDSAMYRCASSLSGETQYFGPGTRLLVL.

This clonotype turned up a few times. The chain recombines TRBV30 with TRBJ1-3; no clear D gene. The CDR3 has 15 amino acids. The germline CDR1 and CDR2 sequences are GTSNPN and SVGIG (reference sequence). Trimming took off 2 bases at V and 1 base at J, with 12 bases between the two ends. DNA for the CDR3: TGTGCCTGGAGTAAAATACGGGTTTCTGGAAACACCATATATTTT. This codes for CAWSKIRVSGNTIYF. The variable domain in full, with the rest retrieved from reference TRBV30 and TRBJ1-3, is SQTIHQWPATLVQPVGSPLSLECTVEGTSNPNLYWYRQAAGRGLQLLFYSVGIGQISSEVPQNLSASRPQDRQFILSSKKLLLSDSGFYLCAWSKIRVSGNTIYFGEGSWLTVV.

CDR3 in DNA: TGTGCCAGCAGTCGACAGGGGTCGGCTGAGCAGTTCTTC. This translates into CASSRQGSAEQFF. This rearrangement joins TRBV12-3 or TRBV12-4 to TRBJ2-1, with 8 nucleotides matching TRBD1. The V and J ends lost 5 bases and 9 bases, in that order; junction bases with no gene match: 6. The CDR3 length is 13 residues.

A few counts support this clonotype. The rearrangement joins TRBV7-9 to TRBJ2-7; D unresolved. The germline V and J ends were trimmed by 1 base and 5 bases, with 9 bases remaining between them. From germline, CDR1 is SEHNR and CDR2 FQNEAQ (reference sequence). There are 13 residues in the CDR3. The CDR3 DNA is TGTGCCAGCAGCTTAGTACAGAGTGACGAGCAGTACTTC. Translating it yields CASSLVQSDEQYF.

The chain has TRBV6-2 or TRBV6-3 and TRBJ1-1; D remains ambiguous. The V gene lost 2 bases and the J gene lost 11 bases, with 15 bases spanning the gap. CDR1 is MNHEY and CDR2 is SVGEGT in the germline V gene. This CDR3 is built from 13 residues. The CDR3 nucleotides are TGTGCCAGCAGTTACAGGTCGGAAACGGCGGCTTTCTTT. It is translated as CASSYRSETAAFF.

The chain links TRBV20-1 to TRBJ1-1; weak D call: TRBD1 (5 bases). CDR1 is DFQATT, CDR2 SNEGSKA, per germline (reference sequence). The CDR3 has 13 residues. V lost 6 bases to trimming and J lost 3 bases, with 14 bases between them. CDR3: CSAGPQIYTEAFF. The CDR3 coding sequence is TGCAGTGCGGGACCCCAAATCTACACTGAAGCTTTCTTT.

The chain joins TRBV6-2 or TRBV6-3 to TRBJ1-5; D is unclear. CDR1 and CDR2 from the germline V gene are MNHEY and SVGEGT. Trimming stripped 8 bases from V and 1 base from J, with 21 bases between. The CDR3 length is 17 residues. The CDR3 region is CASRGRTSFVSNQPQHF. The CDR3 DNA reads as TGTGCCAGCCGTGGACGGACGAGTTTTGTAAGCAATCAGCCCCAGCATTTT.

In this sample, this clonotype turned up a few times. The chain uses TRBV11-2 and TRBJ2-7; 7 positions match TRBD1. Germline trimming cut 4 bases from V and 3 bases from J; bases unmatched to any gene: 9. Germline V gene lookup returns CDR1 SGHAT and CDR2 FQNNGV. This CDR3 has 15 residues. This CDR3 reads CASSSTGTEHYEQYF. The CDR3 coding sequence is TGTGCCAGCAGCTCCACCGGGACAGAGCACTACGAGCAGTACTTC.

This sequence joins TRBV24-1 and TRBJ2-3, with D tentatively TRBD2 (6 bases). This CDR3 spans 13 amino acids. V was shortened by 7 bases and J by 0 bases, with 7 bases between the two germline ends. Germline V lookup: CDR1 KGHDR, CDR2 SFDVKD. Here the CDR3 DNA reads TGTGCCACCAGCGGGACTAGCACAGATACGCAGTATTTT. Residues: CATSGTSTDTQYF.

In this sample, this clonotype turned up a few times. CDR3 in amino acids: CASSQVQGPYEQYF. The DNA of the CDR3 is TGCGCCAGCAGCCAAGTGCAGGGACCCTACGAGCAGTACTTC. The chain uses TRBV4-1 and TRBJ2-7; D may be TRBD1 or TRBD2 (5 bases each). CDR3 length: 14 amino acids. Germline lookup yields CDR1 MGHRA and CDR2 YSYEKL. V gave up 1 base and J gave up 2 bases, with 9 bases separating them.

This clonotype was seen more than once but under ten times. The rearrangement links TRBV9 to TRBJ2-1; D uncertain. This CDR3 has 15 amino acids. The V and J ends lost 0 bases and 6 bases respectively, with 13 bases between them. The germline V gene encodes CDR1 SGDLS and CDR2 YYNGEE. CDR3 nucleotides: TGTGCCAGCAGCGTAGGTTCCCGGGCCAGCAATGAGCAGTTCTTC. The encoded protein is CASSVGSRASNEQFF.

The CDR3 protein is CASSQGLLAGSTDTQYF. Here the CDR3 DNA reads TGTGCCAGCAGCCAAGGGCTCCTAGCGGGGAGCACAGATACGCAGTATTTT. J is TRBJ2-3 and V is TRBV4-2; 9 positions match TRBD2. J lost 0 bases, V lost 1 base, and 5 bases had no gene match. This CDR3 is 17 amino acids long. The V gene's germline CDR1 is LGHNA and CDR2 YNFKEQ.

The V and J genes are TRBV18 and TRBJ1-5; a possible D gene is TRBD1 (6 bases). With 1 base removed from V and 1 base from J, the gap between germline ends came to 17 bases. The CDR3 length is 18 residues. Germline CDR1 reads KGHSH; CDR2 reads LQKENI. Here the CDR3 reads CASSPRGRGAESNQPQHF. CDR3 coding DNA: TGTGCCAGCTCACCACGGGGGCGGGGAGCGGAGAGCAATCAGCCCCAGCATTTT.

At least ten counts were recorded for this clonotype. The rearrangement uses TRBV7-2 and TRBJ2-3; D may be TRBD1 or TRBD2 (5 bases each). Germline V gene sequence: CDR1 SGHTA, CDR2 FQGNSA. CDR3 size: 16 residues. Trimming removed 4 bases at V and 7 bases at J, with 21 bases between. This CDR3 reads CASSSLTGTPRNTQYF. Written as DNA, the CDR3 is TGTGCCAGCAGCTCCCTTACCGGGACCCCCAGAAATACGCAGTATTTT.

This clonotype was observed at least ten times. This chain joins TRBV27 and TRBJ2-3; D unclear. This CDR3 contains 14 residues. Trimming took off 4 bases at V and 2 bases at J, with 10 bases between the two ends. CDR1 and CDR2 from the germline V gene are MNHEY and SMNVEV (reference sequence). CDR3 protein: CASSSNAVTDTQYF. In DNA, the CDR3 is TGTGCCAGCAGTTCAAACGCGGTCACAGATACGCAGTATTTT.

This clonotype has a handful of counts. J is TRBJ2-5 and V is TRBV24-1; 12 bases align to TRBD2. The CDR3 contains 19 residues. CDR1 is KGHDR, CDR2 SFDVKD, per germline. V was clipped by 0 bases and J by 5 bases; unmatched bases: 12. The CDR3 DNA reads TGTGCCACCAGTGATTTGCGGACTAGCGGGACATTAAGGCAGGAGACCCAGTACTTC. Translating gives CATSDLRTSGTLRQETQYF.

There are a few counts of this clonotype. The rearrangement joins TRBV18 to TRBJ2-7; no definite D call. CDR3 length equals 15 residues. V dropped 8 bases and J dropped 0 bases, with 17 bases sitting between them. The V gene's germline CDR1 is KGHSH and CDR2 LQKENI. The CDR3 region is CASPESAQSSYEQYV. CDR3 DNA: TGTGCCAGCCCAGAGAGCGCCCAAAGCTCCTACGAGCAGTACGTC.

This clonotype has only a few counts. V gene TRBV5-1 combines with J gene TRBJ2-1; D is ambiguous. The germline V gene has CDR1 SGHRS and CDR2 YFSETQ. V shed 4 bases and J shed 9 bases, with 17 bases lying between them. The CDR3 is 14 amino acids. The CDR3 here is CASSEDHQFVEQFF. The DNA for the CDR3 is TGCGCCAGCAGCGAGGACCACCAGTTTGTTGAGCAGTTCTTC.

This clonotype came up a few times. V and J are TRBV11-1 and TRBJ2-5, with 9 bases that match TRBD1. The CDR3 is made up of 19 amino acids. Germline V gene lookup returns CDR1 SGHAT and CDR2 FQDESV (reference sequence). Trimming removed 5 bases from V and 2 bases from J; junction bases left unmatched: 18. CDR3 sequence reads: CASSPLAPGTGRTQETQYF. The CDR3 bases are TGTGCCAGCAGCCCACTAGCCCCCGGGACAGGGCGCACTCAAGAGACCCAGTACTTC.

The table lists this clonotype with a few counts. CDR3 region: CASSESAGRQETQYF. The CDR3 nucleotides read TGTGCCAGCAGTGAATCAGCGGGGAGGCAAGAGACCCAGTACTTC. The rearrangement uses TRBV6-1 and TRBJ2-5; 7 bases agree with TRBD2. The CDR3 is 15 residues long. From germline, CDR1 is MNHNS and CDR2 SASEGT. With V trimmed by 2 bases and J by 2 bases, 5 bases remained unmatched.

The V gene is TRBV10-3, the J gene TRBJ2-1; D is unresolved. The V and J ends lost 4 bases and 9 bases respectively, with 7 bases between them. This CDR3 spans 11 amino acids. Germline assignment: CDR1 ENHRY and CDR2 SYGVKD. The CDR3 DNA sequence: TGTGCCATCAGTGCCGTCGGTGAGCAGTTCTTC. It is translated as CAISAVGEQFF.

J is TRBJ1-2 and V is TRBV13, with D perhaps matching TRBD1 (5 bases). CDR3 size: 15 residues. V gave up 5 bases and J gave up 5 bases, with 18 bases separating them. Germline lookup yields CDR1 PRHDT and CDR2 FYEKMQ (reference sequence). The CDR3 DNA follows: TGTGCCAGCAGCGTAGTAGGGGAGCCCTGGTATGGCTACACCTTC. The encoded protein is CASSVVGEPWYGYTF.